This T cell receptor (beta chain) was sequenced for a study of early T cells in non-severe SARS-CoV-2 infection. cDNA molecules, individually, were tagged with unique molecular identifiers. TCRdb fed the 5' RACE reads into MiXCR, producing one record per CDR3 protein. The top ten hold 4.5% to 7% of the sample, which has around 80,000 distinct CDR3 sequences, about 13% seen once. A few counts support this clonotype. The material sequenced was whole blood. The TCR comes from an adult who was a healthcare worker with PCR-confirmed SARS-CoV-2 infection or an uninfected control (not recorded which).

The CDR3 region has the DNA TGTGCCAGCAGTACAACCGGGACAAAATATGAAGCTTTCTTT. Residues: CASSTTGTKYEAFF. The J gene is TRBJ1-1, the V gene TRBV6-1; D may be TRBD1 (6 bases). With 5 bases removed from V and 7 bases from J, the gap between germline ends came to 17 bases. The germline V gene encodes CDR1 MNHNS and CDR2 SASEGT. The CDR3 length is 14 residues.